The present TCR beta chain was sequenced within a study of identical twins. General observations from the study: Excess low generation probability was seen in twin-shared out-of-frame alpha sequences. In beta out-of-frame sequences, the excess sharing between twins was weaker.

TCRdb ran MiXCR on the 5' RACE reads and lists one entry per CDR3 protein. The sample has some 690,000 distinct CDR3 sequences, approximately 22% seen once. Germline V CDR1 and CDR2: SQVTM, ANQGSEA. This CDR3 has 13 residues. The ends were cut back, 3 bases at V and 2 bases at J, with 10 bases in the middle. A remark on this clonotype: Its antigen is unidentified.

Everyone who gave samples was a healthy Caucasian. The same specimen was also included in a second study, on T cells expressing NK-cell markers.

The sample comprised PBMCs. The chain uses TRBV29-1 and TRBJ2-5; D assignment may be TRBD1 or TRBD2 (5 bases each). This TCR was recovered from a woman aged 18-30 years in good health. The CDR3 nucleotides are TGCAGCGTTGAGGGGGTTAAGCAAGAGACCCAGTACTTC. Its protein is CSVEGVKQETQYF.